This TCR beta chain was sequenced during a study of cytomegalovirus exposure and HLA in healthy donors. Whole-study context: The roughly 120 validation repertoires used the same platform as the 550 to 700 first-cohort repertoires (as reported by a later analysis). Study conclusions and caveats: Three CMV-associated chains proved CMV antigen-specific in vitro. While the bulk of TCR sequences proved rare, some public TCRs turned up in many donors. Using the classifier, cytomegalovirus status was reportedly diagnosed with high specificity and sensitivity.

With regard to this clone: Its antigen remains unknown.

V gave up 0 bases and J gave up 3 bases, with 6 bases separating them. Germline loops: CDR1 SGDLS, CDR2 YYNGEE. This CDR3 is 14 amino acids long. Sequencing was performed with immunoSEQ multiplex PCR; in TCRdb, only in-frame clones are kept and a portion is missing. Of over 150,000 clones in the sample, about 90% are singletons; the top ten hold roughly 6%. Sequencing was carried out using PBMCs. V is TRBV9 and J is TRBJ1-4, with TRBD1 as a possible D gene (5 bases). This clonotype originated in a woman in her 30s in good health and CMV-seronegative. Written as DNA, the CDR3 is TGTGCCAGCAGCGTAGGAGGGGCTAATGAAAAACTGTTTTTT. Residues: CASSVGGANEKLFF.